This T cell receptor (beta chain) derives from a study of control samples from healthy donors and cancer patients. Sequencing was performed with immunoSEQ multiplex PCR; in TCRdb, only in-frame clones are kept and a portion is missing. The sample consists of roughly 130,000 clones, 88% of them appearing once. The germline V gene encodes CDR1 SGHRS and CDR2 YFSETQ. The CDR3 runs 14 residues. The trim removed 4 bases at V and 3 bases at J, leaving 5 bases unmatched. The sequencing input was blood. The sequence came from a man aged 50 or older in good health. The chain links TRBV5-1 to TRBJ2-3; 7 bases line up with TRBD2. The CDR3 DNA reads as TGCGCCAGCAGCCCGGGGGAGGGGACAGATACGCAGTATTTT. This codes for CASSPGEGTDTQYF.